The 5 T cell receptor beta chains in this list originate from one sample, sequenced in a study of patients and donors after allogeneic stem cell transplantation. TCRdb re-analysed the RT-PCR reads in MiXCR, keeping a single row per CDR3 protein. The table records roughly 960,000 distinct CDR3 sequences, roughly 18% of them present only once. Material: blood, either unsorted or a sorted T cell fraction (not recorded which). Receptors originate from a human donor who was either an allogeneic HSCT recipient or a stem cell or donor lymphocyte infusion donor (not recorded which). It is not recorded whose cells these are; they may come from a transplant donor.

V usage is TRBV4-1 and J usage is TRBJ2-3; D remains ambiguous. The V gene's germline CDR1 is MGHRA and CDR2 YSYEKL. Trimming shortened V by 1 base and J by 4 bases, and 9 bases separated the two germline ends. The CDR3 runs 14 residues. CDR3 protein: CASSQVLQADTQYF. The CDR3, as DNA: TGCGCCAGCAGCCAAGTCCTCCAAGCAGATACGCAGTATTTT.

This sequence joins TRBV5-8 and TRBJ2-1, with D possibly being TRBD2 (5 bases). Germline V CDR1 and CDR2: SGHTS, YDEGEE. CDR3 size: 17 residues. Between the trimmed V and J ends, which lost 0 bases and 0 bases, there was a span of 13 bases. The CDR3 coding sequence is TGTGCCAGCAGCTTGGCGTGGGTGGGAGACTCCTACAATGAGCAGTTCTTC. Its protein product is CASSLAWVGDSYNEQFF.

The gene calls are TRBV24-1 and TRBJ2-1; no reliable D call. Germline CDR1 and CDR2: KGHDR and SFDVKD. There are 12 residues in the CDR3. V gave up 0 bases and J gave up 9 bases, with 5 bases separating them. The CDR3 loop reads CATSDLQREQFF. The CDR3 coding sequence is TGTGCCACCAGTGATTTGCAGCGTGAGCAGTTCTTC.

This clonotype was found a few times. The chain couples TRBV5-6 to TRBJ1-2; a weak D match, TRBD1 (6 bases). CDR1 SGHDT and CDR2 YYEEEE come from the germline V gene. There are 14 residues in the CDR3. Trimming took off 4 bases at V and 5 bases at J, with 15 bases between the two ends. The CDR3 is CASSPGNREYGYTF. The CDR3 DNA reads as TGTGCCAGCAGCCCGGGGAACAGGGAATATGGCTACACCTTC.

This clonotype was counted between two and nine times. The V call is TRBV27, the J call TRBJ2-5; 10 positions agree with TRBD2. Germline trimming cut 11 bases from V and 1 base from J; bases unmatched to any gene: 7. Germline V CDR1 and CDR2: MNHEY, SMNVEV (reference sequence). The CDR3 sequence is 14 residues long. This CDR3 is CAGRTSGLQETQYF. In DNA form, the CDR3 reads TGTGCCGGGCGGACTAGCGGTCTCCAAGAGACCCAGTACTTC.